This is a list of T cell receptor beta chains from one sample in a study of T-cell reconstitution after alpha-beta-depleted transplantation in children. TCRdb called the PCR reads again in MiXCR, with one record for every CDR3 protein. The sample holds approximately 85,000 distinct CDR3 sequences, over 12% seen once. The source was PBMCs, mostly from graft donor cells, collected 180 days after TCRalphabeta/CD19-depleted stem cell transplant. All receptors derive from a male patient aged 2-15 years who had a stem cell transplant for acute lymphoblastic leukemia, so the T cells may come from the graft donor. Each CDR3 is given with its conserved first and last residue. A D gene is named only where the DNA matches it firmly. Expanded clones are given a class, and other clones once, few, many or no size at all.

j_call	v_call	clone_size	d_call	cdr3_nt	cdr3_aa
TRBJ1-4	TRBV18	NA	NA	TGTGCCAGCTCCCGCCTGGGGAACGGCGAAAAACTGTTTTTT	CASSRLGNGEKLFF
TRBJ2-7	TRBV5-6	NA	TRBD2	TGTGCCAGCAGCTTCAGCGGGGGCTACCCTTACGAGCAGTACTTC	CASSFSGGYPYEQYF
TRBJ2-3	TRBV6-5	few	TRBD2	TGTGCCAGCAGTTACGGGCTAGCGGGAGTTTGGGCCACAGATACGCAGTATTTT	CASSYGLAGVWATDTQYF
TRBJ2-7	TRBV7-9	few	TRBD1	TGTGCCAGCAGCATGTATCCGGCAGGGGGTTCCTACGAGCAGTACTTC	CASSMYPAGGSYEQYF
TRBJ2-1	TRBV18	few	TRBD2	TGTGCCAGCTCACCACTAGCGGGGTCGTCCTACAATGAGCAGTTCTTC	CASSPLAGSSYNEQFF
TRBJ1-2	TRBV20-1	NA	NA	TGCAGTGCTAGAGATACCCAGGAGGGGTATTGGTATGGCTACACCTTC	CSARDTQEGYWYGYTF
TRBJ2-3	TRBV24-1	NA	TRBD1	TGTGCCACCAGTGAAACCACAGGGGCTAGCACAGATACGCAGTATTTT	CATSETTGASTDTQYF
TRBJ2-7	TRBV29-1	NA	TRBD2	TGCAGCGTTGCCCGGACTAGCGGAACCTACGAGCAGTACTTC	CSVARTSGTYEQYF
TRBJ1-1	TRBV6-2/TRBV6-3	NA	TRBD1	TGTGCCAGCAGTTACTCGGACAGGGAGATGAACACTGAAGCTTTCTTT	CASSYSDREMNTEAFF
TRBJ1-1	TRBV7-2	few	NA	TGTGCCAGCAGCTTAGACGGCAGCCACACTGAAGCTTTCTTT	CASSLDGSHTEAFF
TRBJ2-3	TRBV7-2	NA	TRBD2	TGTGCCAGCAGCTCGGGACTAGCGGTCGGGTATTTT	CASSSGLAVGYF
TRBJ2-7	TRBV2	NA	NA	TGTGCCAGCAGTCCAATCCGGGCCTACGAGCAGTACTTC	CASSPIRAYEQYF
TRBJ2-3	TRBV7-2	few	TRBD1	TGTGCCAGCAGCTTGGGACAGGGCCACCCCACAGATACGCAGTATTTT	CASSLGQGHPTDTQYF
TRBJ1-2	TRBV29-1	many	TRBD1	TGCAGCGCAGGTGACAGGGAGGAGAGTGGCTACACCTTC	CSAGDREESGYTF
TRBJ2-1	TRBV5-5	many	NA	TGTGCCAGCAGTGACCGCGGTGCCTCCTACAATGAGCAGTTCTTC	CASSDRGASYNEQFF
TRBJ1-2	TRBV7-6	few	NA	TGTGCCAGCAGCTTAGGGACGGAAGGACCCTATGGCTACACCTTC	CASSLGTEGPYGYTF
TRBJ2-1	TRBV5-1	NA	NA	TGCGCCAGCAGCTTGGGCCCTGGGGCTGAGCAGTTCTTC	CASSLGPGAEQFF
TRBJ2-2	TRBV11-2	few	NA	TGTGCCAGCAGCTTAGAGGGACTGCCGAACACCGGGGAGCTGTTTTTT	CASSLEGLPNTGELFF
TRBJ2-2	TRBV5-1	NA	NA	TGCGCCAGCAGCTTGGCATGGGGAACGACTTACACCGGGGAGCTGTTTTTT	CASSLAWGTTYTGELFF
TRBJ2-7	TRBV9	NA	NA	TGTGCCAGCAGCGTAGGACAGAGCTCCTACGAGCAGTACTTC	CASSVGQSSYEQYF
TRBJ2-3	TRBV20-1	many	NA	TGCAGTGTCCCGGGACAAAGCACAGATACGCAGTATTTT	CSVPGQSTDTQYF
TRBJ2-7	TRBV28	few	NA	TGTGCCAGCAGTTTCGGCTCGCTTCTCTACGAGCAGTACTTC	CASSFGSLLYEQYF
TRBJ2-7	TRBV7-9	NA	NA	TGTGCCAGCAGCTTAGTCCATGGGACATCCGAACAGTACTTC	CASSLVHGTSEQYF
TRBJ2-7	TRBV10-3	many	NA	TGTGCCATCAGGGCCTCCTACGAGCAGTACTTC	CAIRASYEQYF
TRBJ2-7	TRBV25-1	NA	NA	TGTGCCAGCAGGACAGGTCCGGGCGAGCAGTACTTC	CASRTGPGEQYF
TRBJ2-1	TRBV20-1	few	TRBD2	TGCAGTGCTAGGGACGGGACGGCAAGGGGACTAGCGGGCCCTCTTTACAATGAGCAGTTCTTC	CSARDGTARGLAGPLYNEQFF
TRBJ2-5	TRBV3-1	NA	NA	TGTGCCAGCAGCCAAGATTATTTGGGACTAGAGACCCAGTACTTC	CASSQDYLGLETQYF
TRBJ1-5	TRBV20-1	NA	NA	TGCAGTGCTAGAGAATCCCTCAATCAGCCCCAGCATTTT	CSARESLNQPQHF
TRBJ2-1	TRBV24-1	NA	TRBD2	TGTGCCACCAGTGACCGGACTAGCCCTATCTACAATGAGCAGTTCTTC	CATSDRTSPIYNEQFF
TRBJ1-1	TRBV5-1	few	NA	TGCGCCAGCAGCTTGGCCGGGGAGTACACTGAAGCTTTCTTT	CASSLAGEYTEAFF
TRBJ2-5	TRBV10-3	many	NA	TGTGCCATCAGTGAGGCGTGGGAGAAAGAGACCCAGTACTTC	CAISEAWEKETQYF
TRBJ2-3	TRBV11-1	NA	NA	TGTGCCAGCAGCTTAGCGGTTGGAGGGGGCGTGATGCGGGTTCCAGATTCGCAGTATTTT	CASSLAVGGGVMRVPDSQYF
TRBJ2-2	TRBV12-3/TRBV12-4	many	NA	TGTGCCAGCAGTTTGGGGGGTCGAGGCAACACCGGGGAGCTGTTTTTT	CASSLGGRGNTGELFF
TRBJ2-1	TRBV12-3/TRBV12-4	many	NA	TGTGCCAGCAGGGAGGGGGCGGCCTACAATGAGCAGTTCTTC	CASREGAAYNEQFF
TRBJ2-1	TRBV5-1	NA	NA	TGCGCCAGCAGCGGGAACCCATACAATGAGCAGTTCTTC	CASSGNPYNEQFF
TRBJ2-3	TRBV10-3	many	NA	TGTGCCATCAAGGGGGGGGCCACCACAGATACGCAGTATTTT	CAIKGGATTDTQYF
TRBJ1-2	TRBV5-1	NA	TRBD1	TGCGCCAGCAGCTTTATTGGAAAGGACAGGGGGCGGAGGGAGCAAGGCTACACCTTC	CASSFIGKDRGRREQGYTF
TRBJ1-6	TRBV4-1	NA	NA	TGCGCCAGCAGTTTCAGGGACCCTAATTCACCCCTCCACTTT	CASSFRDPNSPLHF
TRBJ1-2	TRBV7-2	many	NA	TGTGCCAGCAGCTTACGGGGGATCTATGGCTACACCTTC	CASSLRGIYGYTF
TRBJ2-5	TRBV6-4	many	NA	TGTGCCAGCAGTGACCCCCTTATAGCGGAGAAAGAGACCCAGTACTTC	CASSDPLIAEKETQYF
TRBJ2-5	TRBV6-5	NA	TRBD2	TGTGCCAGCAGTACTCGTCGGGCGGGAGCCTGGGAGACCCAGTACTTC	CASSTRRAGAWETQYF
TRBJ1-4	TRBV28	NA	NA	TGTGCCAGCAGCCTCCCCAGTGGGATGAATGAAAAACTGTTTTTT	CASSLPSGMNEKLFF
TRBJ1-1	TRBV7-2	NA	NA	TGTGCCAGCAGCTTAAACAGGCGGGGCACTGAAGCTTTCTTT	CASSLNRRGTEAFF
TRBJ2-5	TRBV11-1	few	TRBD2	TGTGCCAGCAGCCCCCCTTTTACTAGAGTTAGCGGGAGGGCCAAAGGAGAGACCCAGTACTTC	CASSPPFTRVSGRAKGETQYF
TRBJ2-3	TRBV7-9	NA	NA	TGTGCCAGCAGCTACCTGACACTCCCCACAGATACGCAGTATTTT	CASSYLTLPTDTQYF
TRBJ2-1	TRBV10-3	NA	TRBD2	TGTGCCATCAGTGAACCGGGACTAGCTTTATCGGATGAGCAGTTCTTC	CAISEPGLALSDEQFF
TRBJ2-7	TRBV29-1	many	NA	TGCAGCGTTGAAGCGAGGCTAGTTTCGACACCAACTCTCGAATACGAGCAGTACTTC	CSVEARLVSTPTLEYEQYF
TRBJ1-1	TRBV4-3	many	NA	TGCGCCAGCAGCCAAGACGAGTTGAACACTGAAGCTTTCTTT	CASSQDELNTEAFF
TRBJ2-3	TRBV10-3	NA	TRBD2	TGTGCCATAGGACTAGCCCCAGATACGCAGTATTTT	CAIGLAPDTQYF
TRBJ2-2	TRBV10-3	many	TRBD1	TGTGCCATCAGCGGACAGGGGGCGAGCACCGGGGAGCTGTTTTTT	CAISGQGASTGELFF
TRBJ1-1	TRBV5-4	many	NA	TGTGCCAGCAGCTTGGTTCCGGGTGACACTGAAGCTTTCTTT	CASSLVPGDTEAFF
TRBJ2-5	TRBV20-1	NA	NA	TGCAGTGCTACCAGCCAGGAGACCCAGTACTTC	CSATSQETQYF
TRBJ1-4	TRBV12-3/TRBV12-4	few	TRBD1	TGTGCCAGCAGGTCGGGACAGGGAAATGAAAAACTGTTTTTT	CASRSGQGNEKLFF
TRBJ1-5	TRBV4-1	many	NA	TGCGCCAGCAGCCAAGGGCAGGGGAATCAGCCCCAGCATTTT	CASSQGQGNQPQHF
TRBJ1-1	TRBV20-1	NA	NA	TGCAGTGCTAGAGGTGGAACAAACACTGAAGCTCTCTTT	CSARGGTNTEALF
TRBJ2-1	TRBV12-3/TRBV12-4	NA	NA	TGTGCCAGCCTCGATTTAATTAGGAATGAGCAGTTCTTC	CASLDLIRNEQFF
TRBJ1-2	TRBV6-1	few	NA	TGTGCCAGCAGTGAAGGGGCTGGGAATGGCTACACCTTC	CASSEGAGNGYTF